One and the same sample provided the 10 T cell receptor beta chains below, sequenced in a study of beta chain features in type 1 diabetes (dated by TCRdb to 2016 to 2019). These receptors have no known antigen. The method was the immunoSEQ multiplex PCR assay. The entire isolated RNA was reverse transcribed using the High Capacity cDNA Reverse Transcription Kit, and thus expressed TCRB transcripts were sequenced. TCRdb retrieved this table from immuneACCESS and kept in-frame rearrangements only. Not all clones are present; in checked studies, unresolved V genes account for under half, and no reason is known for the remainder. Across this sample there are about 700,000 clones, with under 15% seen only once. Of the sample, less than 0.025% falls within the top ten clones. On the study overall, not on this receptor specifically: In all four CD4+ subsets, TCRB CDR3 length was moderately but significantly shorter in type 1 diabetes patients.

Sample: naive CD4+ T cells from blood. Reading the label with the study, this specimen's cell subset or site is: true naive CD4+ T cells. The receptors derive from a man aged 18 to 30 with type 1 diabetes.

This clone was picked up a small number of times. CDR3 protein: CASSTDRESGQSYTF. The CDR3 DNA sequence: TGTGCCAGCTCAACCGACAGGGAAAGTGGTCAGAGCTACACCTTC. V is TRBV18 and J is TRBJ1-2, with 7 bases identical to TRBD1. Germline V gene data show CDR1 as KGHSH and CDR2 as LQKENI. The CDR3 spans 15 residues. Unmatched junction bases numbered 15, after V lost 5 bases and J lost 9 bases.

This clone showed up just once. The same CDR3 can be traced to other DNA sequences in this sample. The chain recombines TRBV28 with TRBJ1-1; perhaps TRBD1 as D (5 bases). V was cut by 3 bases and J by 2 bases, with 10 bases left in between. The CDR3 is 14 residues long. Germline V gene sequence: CDR1 MDHEN, CDR2 SYDVKM. CDR3: CASSFGGTNTEAFF. The CDR3 region has the DNA TGTGCCAGCAGTTTTGGCGGGACCAACACTGAAGCTTTCTTT.

The gene calls are TRBV6-1 and TRBJ2-3; 8 nucleotides agree with TRBD1. Per the germline V gene, CDR1 is MNHNS and CDR2 is SASEGT. V lost 11 bases, J lost 0 bases, and 4 bases stayed unmatched. The CDR3 consists of 13 residues. The CDR3 DNA reads TGTGCCGTCGGGACAGGCAGCACAGATACGCAGTATTTT. Translation gives CAVGTGSTDTQYF.

This clone was counted a few times. J is TRBJ1-4 and V is TRBV29-1; possibly TRBD1 for D (6 bases). CDR3 size: 14 residues. CDR1 is SQVTM, CDR2 ANQGSEA, per germline. V lost 5 bases, J lost 4 bases, and 14 bases lay in between. DNA of the CDR3: TGCAGCGTTTTAAAACAGGGAAATAATGAAAAACTGTTTTTT. Translation gives CSVLKQGNNEKLFF.

V is TRBV4-1 and J is TRBJ1-5, with a weak D call TRBD1 (6 bases). The germline V gene encodes CDR1 MGHRA and CDR2 YSYEKL. The CDR3 has 15 residues. The V gene lost 4 bases and the J gene lost 5 bases, with 15 bases spanning the gap. CDR3: CASSPNRGADQPQHF. DNA for the CDR3: TGCGCCAGCAGCCCAAATAGGGGGGCGGATCAGCCCCAGCATTTT.

This clone was picked up a small number of times. This rearrangement joins TRBV29-1 to TRBJ1-5, with 8 bases lining up with TRBD1. Germline-derived CDR1 and CDR2 are SQVTM and ANQGSEA. This CDR3 spans 15 amino acids. The V and J ends lost 5 bases and 4 bases, in that order; junction bases with no gene match: 10. The CDR3 loop is CSVLSGGTGNQPQHF. CDR3 bases: TGCAGCGTTTTATCAGGGGGCACGGGGAATCAGCCCCAGCATTTT.

The CDR3: CASSAGQNSYEQYF. The CDR3 nucleotides are TGTGCCAGCAGTGCGGGACAGAACTCCTACGAGCAGTACTTC. This rearrangement joins TRBV25-1 to TRBJ2-7, with 7 positions matching TRBD1. Unmatched junction bases numbered 3, after V lost 4 bases and J lost 0 bases. CDR1 MGHDK and CDR2 SYGVNS come from the germline V gene. This CDR3 comprises 14 residues.

This clone was observed a few times. The chain carries TRBV28 and TRBJ2-2; D uncertain. The ends were cut back, 5 bases at V and 0 bases at J, with 10 bases in the middle. The CDR3 extends over 15 amino acids. Per germline, CDR1 MDHEN and CDR2 SYDVKM. The CDR3 sequence: CASSRSAANTGELFF. CDR3 in DNA: TGTGCCAGCAGTCGATCAGCCGCGAACACCGGGGAGCTGTTTTTT. Complete variable domain (other parts from reference TRBV28 and TRBJ2-2): DVKVTQSSRYLVKRTGEKVFLECVQDMDHENMFWYRQDPGLGLRLIYFSYDVKMKEKGDIPEGYSVSREKKERFSLILESASTNQTSMYLCASSRSAANTGELFFGEGSRLTVL.

There are a few counts of this clone. The rearrangement joins TRBV11-2 to TRBJ1-1; TRBD1 is a possible D gene (5 bases). The germline V gene has CDR1 SGHAT and CDR2 FQNNGV. V lost 3 bases, J lost 8 bases, and 13 bases lay in between. The CDR3 runs 13 residues. CDR3 protein: CASSFGTAVEAFF. CDR3 nucleotides: TGTGCCAGCAGCTTCGGGACGGCGGTGGAAGCTTTCTTT.

The chain employs TRBV9 and TRBJ2-5; 8 bases are shared with TRBD1. The germline V gene has CDR1 SGDLS and CDR2 YYNGEE. With V trimmed by 0 bases and J by 4 bases, 8 bases remained unmatched. This CDR3 is built from 16 residues. CDR3 protein: CASSVDLGTGPETQYF. The CDR3 nucleotides read TGTGCCAGCAGCGTAGATTTAGGGACAGGCCCAGAGACCCAGTACTTC.